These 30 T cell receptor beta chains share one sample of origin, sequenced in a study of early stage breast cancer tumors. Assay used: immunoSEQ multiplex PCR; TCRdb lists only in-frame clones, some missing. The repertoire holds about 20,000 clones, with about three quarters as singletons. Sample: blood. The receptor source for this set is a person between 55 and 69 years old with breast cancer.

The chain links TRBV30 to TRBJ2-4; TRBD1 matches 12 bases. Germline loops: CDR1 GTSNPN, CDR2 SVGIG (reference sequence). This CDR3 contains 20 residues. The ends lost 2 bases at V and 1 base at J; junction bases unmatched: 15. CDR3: CAWSTQRGTGGMAAKNIQYF. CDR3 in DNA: TGTGCCTGGAGTACCCAGAGAGGGACAGGGGGCATGGCGGCCAAAAACATTCAGTACTTC.

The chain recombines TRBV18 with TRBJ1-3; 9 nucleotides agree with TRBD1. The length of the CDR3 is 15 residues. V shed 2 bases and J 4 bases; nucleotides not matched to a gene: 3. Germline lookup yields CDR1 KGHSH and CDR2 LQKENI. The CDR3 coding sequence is TGTGCCAGCTCACCAGACAGGGGGACCGGAAACACCATATATTTT. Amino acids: CASSPDRGTGNTIYF.

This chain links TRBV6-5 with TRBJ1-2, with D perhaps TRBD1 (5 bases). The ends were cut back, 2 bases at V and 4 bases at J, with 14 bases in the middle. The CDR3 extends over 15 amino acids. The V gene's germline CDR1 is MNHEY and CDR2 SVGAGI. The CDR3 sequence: CASSYRGINGYGYTF. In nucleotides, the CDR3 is TGTGCCAGCAGTTACCGGGGCATTAACGGCTATGGCTACACCTTC.

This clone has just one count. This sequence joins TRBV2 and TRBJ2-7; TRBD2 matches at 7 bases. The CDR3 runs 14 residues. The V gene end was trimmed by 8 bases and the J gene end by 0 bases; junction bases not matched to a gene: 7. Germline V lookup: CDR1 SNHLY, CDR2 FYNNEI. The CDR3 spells CASSIAGSSYEQYF. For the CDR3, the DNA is TGTGCCAGCTCCATAGCGGGTAGCTCCTACGAGCAGTACTTC.

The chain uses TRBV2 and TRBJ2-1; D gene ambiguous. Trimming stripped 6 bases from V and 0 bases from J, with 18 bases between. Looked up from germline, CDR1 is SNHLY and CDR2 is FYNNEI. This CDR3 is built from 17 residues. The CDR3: CASSAQRAQSSYNEQFF. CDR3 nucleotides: TGTGCCAGCAGCGCCCAAAGAGCGCAGAGCTCCTACAATGAGCAGTTCTTC.

The CDR3 nucleotides read TGTGCCATCAGTGGGCTAGCGGGAGACGTGGAGACCCAGTACTTC. This codes for CAISGLAGDVETQYF. The chain recombines TRBV10-3 with TRBJ2-5, with 10 bases matching TRBD2. Germline CDR1 reads ENHRY; CDR2 reads SYGVKD. V trimming: 4 bases; J trimming: 5 bases; junction bases outside the gene matches: 7. This CDR3 spans 15 amino acids.

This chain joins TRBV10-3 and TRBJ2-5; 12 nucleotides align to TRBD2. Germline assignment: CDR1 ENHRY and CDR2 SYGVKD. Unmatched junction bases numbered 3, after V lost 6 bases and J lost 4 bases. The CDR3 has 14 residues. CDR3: CAIRASGGAETQYF. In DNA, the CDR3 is TGTGCCATCAGGGCTAGCGGGGGGGCAGAGACCCAGTACTTC.

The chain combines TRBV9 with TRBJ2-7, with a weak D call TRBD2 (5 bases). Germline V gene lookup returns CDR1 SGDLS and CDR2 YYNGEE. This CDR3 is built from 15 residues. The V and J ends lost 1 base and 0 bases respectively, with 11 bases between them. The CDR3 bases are TGTGCCAGCAGCGTAACAGCGGCCAGCTCCTACGAGCAGTACTTC. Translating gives CASSVTAASSYEQYF.

The CDR3 loop is CASRTGGWSPLHF. DNA of the CDR3: TGCGCCAGCAGGACAGGGGGCTGGTCACCCCTCCACTTT. J is TRBJ1-6 and V is TRBV5-1; 10 bases line up with TRBD1. CDR3 length: 13 amino acids. The trim removed 5 bases at V and 10 bases at J, leaving 3 bases unmatched. CDR1 and CDR2 (germline): SGHRS, YFSETQ.

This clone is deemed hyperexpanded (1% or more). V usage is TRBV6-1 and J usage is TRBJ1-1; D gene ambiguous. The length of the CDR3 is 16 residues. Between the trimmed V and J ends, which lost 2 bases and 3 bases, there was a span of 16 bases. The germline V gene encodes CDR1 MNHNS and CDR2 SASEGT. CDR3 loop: CASSEKGSRADTEAFF. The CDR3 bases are TGTGCCAGCAGTGAAAAGGGCAGCCGAGCTGACACTGAAGCTTTCTTT.

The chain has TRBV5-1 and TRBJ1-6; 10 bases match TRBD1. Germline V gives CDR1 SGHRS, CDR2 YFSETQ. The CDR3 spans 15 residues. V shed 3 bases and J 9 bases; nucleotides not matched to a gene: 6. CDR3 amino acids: CASSSGTGDGSPLHF. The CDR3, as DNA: TGCGCCAGCAGCTCCGGGACAGGGGATGGTTCACCCCTCCACTTT. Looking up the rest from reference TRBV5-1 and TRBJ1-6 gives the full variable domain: KAGVTQTPRYLIKTRGQQVTLSCSPISGHRSVSWYQQTPGQGLQFLFEYFSETQRNKGNFPGRFSGRQFSNSRSEMNVSTLELGDSALYLCASSSGTGDGSPLHFGNGTRLTVT.

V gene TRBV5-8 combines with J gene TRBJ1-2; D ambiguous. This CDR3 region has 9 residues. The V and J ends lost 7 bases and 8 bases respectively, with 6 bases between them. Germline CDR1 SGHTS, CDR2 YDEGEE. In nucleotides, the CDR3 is TGTGCCAGCCCCTGGGGCTACACCTTC. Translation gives CASPWGYTF.

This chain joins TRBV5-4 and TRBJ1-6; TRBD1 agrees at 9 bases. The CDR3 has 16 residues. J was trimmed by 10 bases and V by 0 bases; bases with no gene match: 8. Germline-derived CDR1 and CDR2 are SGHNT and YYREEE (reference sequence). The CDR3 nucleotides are TGTGCCAGCAGCTTGGGATGGGACAGGGAAGTCTCACCCCTCCACTTT. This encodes CASSLGWDREVSPLHF.

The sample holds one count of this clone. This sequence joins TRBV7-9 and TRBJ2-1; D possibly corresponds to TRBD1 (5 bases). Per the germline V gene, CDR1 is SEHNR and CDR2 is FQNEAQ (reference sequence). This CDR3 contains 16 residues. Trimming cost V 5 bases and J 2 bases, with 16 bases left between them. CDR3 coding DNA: TGTGCCAGCAGCCACACCCCAGGGAATACCTACAATGAGCAGTTCTTC. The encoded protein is CASSHTPGNTYNEQFF.

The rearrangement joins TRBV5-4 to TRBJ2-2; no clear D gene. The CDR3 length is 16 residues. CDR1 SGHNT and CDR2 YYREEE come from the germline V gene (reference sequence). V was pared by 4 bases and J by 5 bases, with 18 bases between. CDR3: CASSRGVVDGTGELFF. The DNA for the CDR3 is TGTGCCAGCAGCCGAGGAGTGGTAGACGGAACCGGGGAGCTGTTTTTT. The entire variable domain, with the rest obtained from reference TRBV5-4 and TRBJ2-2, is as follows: ETGVTQSPTHLIKTRGQQVTLRCSSQSGHNTVSWYQQALGQGPQFIFQYYREEENGRGNFPPRFSGLQFPNYSSELNVNALELDDSALYLCASSRGVVDGTGELFFGEGSRLTVL.

For the CDR3, the DNA is TGTGCCAGCAGCTTCAGACTGGCAGGCATGAACACTGAAGCTTTCTTT. This translates into CASSFRLAGMNTEAFF. The V gene is TRBV5-5, the J gene TRBJ1-1, with D uncertain. The CDR3 extends over 16 amino acids. V was pared by 2 bases and J by 0 bases, with 14 bases between. CDR1 and CDR2 from the germline V gene are SGHKS and YYEKEE (reference sequence).

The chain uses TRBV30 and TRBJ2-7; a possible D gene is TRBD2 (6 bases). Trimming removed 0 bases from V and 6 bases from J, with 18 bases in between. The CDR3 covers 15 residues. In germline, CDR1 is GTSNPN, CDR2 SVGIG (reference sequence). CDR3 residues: CAWSVLGGRLGEQYF. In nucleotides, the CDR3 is TGTGCCTGGAGTGTACTCGGGGGACGCTTGGGCGAGCAGTACTTC.

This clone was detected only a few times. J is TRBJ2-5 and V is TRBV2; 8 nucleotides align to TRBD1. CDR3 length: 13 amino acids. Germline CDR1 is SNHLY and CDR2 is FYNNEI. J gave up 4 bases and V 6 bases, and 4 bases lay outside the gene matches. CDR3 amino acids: CASRVTGVETQYF. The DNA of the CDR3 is TGTGCCAGCAGGGTGACAGGGGTAGAGACCCAGTACTTC. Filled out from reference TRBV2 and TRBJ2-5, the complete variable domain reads EPEVTQTPSHQVTQMGQEVILRCVPISNHLYFYWYRQILGQKVEFLVSFYNNEISEKSEIFDDQFSVERPDGSNFTLKIRSTKLEDSAMYFCASRVTGVETQYFGPGTRLLVL.

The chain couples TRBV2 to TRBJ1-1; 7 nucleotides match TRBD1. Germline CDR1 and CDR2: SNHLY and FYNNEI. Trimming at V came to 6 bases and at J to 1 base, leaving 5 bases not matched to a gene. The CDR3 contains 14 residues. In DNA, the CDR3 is TGTGCCAGCAGCAAGGGGGCCTGGAACACTGAAGCTTTCTTT. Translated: CASSKGAWNTEAFF.

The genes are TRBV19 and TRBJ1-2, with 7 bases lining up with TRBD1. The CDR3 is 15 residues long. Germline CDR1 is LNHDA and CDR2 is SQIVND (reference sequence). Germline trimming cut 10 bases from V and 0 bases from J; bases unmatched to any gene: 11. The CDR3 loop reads CATHDRGLTNYGYTF. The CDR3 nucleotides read TGTGCCACCCATGATAGGGGGCTTACTAACTATGGCTACACCTTC. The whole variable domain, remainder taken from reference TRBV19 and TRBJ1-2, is DGGITQSPKYLFRKEGQNVTLSCEQNLNHDAMYWYRQDPGQGLRLIYYSQIVNDFQKGDIAEGYSVSREKKESFPLTVTSAQKNPTAFYLCATHDRGLTNYGYTFGSGTRLTVV.

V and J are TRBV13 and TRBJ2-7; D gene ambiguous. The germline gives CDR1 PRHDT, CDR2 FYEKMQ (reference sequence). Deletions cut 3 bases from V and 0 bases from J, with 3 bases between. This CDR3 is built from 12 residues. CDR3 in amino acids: CASSFNSYEQYF. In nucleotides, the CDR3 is TGTGCCAGCAGCTTTAACTCCTACGAGCAGTACTTC.

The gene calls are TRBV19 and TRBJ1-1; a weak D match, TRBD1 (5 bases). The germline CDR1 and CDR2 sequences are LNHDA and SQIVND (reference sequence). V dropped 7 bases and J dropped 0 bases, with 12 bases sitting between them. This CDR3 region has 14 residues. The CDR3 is CASIPGNLNTEAFF. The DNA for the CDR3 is TGTGCCAGTATCCCAGGGAACCTGAACACTGAAGCTTTCTTT.

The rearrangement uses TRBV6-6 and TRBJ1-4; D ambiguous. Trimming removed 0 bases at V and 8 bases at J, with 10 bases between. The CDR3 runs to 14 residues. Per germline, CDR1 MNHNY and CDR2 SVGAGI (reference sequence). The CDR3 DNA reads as TGTGCCAGCAGTTACTCTCCGGACTCCGAAAAACTGTTTTTT. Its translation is CASSYSPDSEKLFF.

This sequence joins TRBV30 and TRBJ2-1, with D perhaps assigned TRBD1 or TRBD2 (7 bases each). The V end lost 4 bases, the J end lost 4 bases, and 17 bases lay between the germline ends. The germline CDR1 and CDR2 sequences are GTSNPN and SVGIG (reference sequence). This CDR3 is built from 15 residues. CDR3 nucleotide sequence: TGTGCCTGGAAGGGGGCTAGCGGAGTTTACAATGAGCAGTTCTTC. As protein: CAWKGASGVYNEQFF.

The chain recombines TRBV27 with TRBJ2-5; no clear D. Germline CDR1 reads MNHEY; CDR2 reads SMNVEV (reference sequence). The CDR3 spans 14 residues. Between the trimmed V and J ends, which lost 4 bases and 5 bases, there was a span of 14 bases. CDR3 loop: CASSSPQLTETQYF. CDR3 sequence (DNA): TGTGCCAGCAGTTCGCCCCAATTGACGGAGACCCAGTACTTC.

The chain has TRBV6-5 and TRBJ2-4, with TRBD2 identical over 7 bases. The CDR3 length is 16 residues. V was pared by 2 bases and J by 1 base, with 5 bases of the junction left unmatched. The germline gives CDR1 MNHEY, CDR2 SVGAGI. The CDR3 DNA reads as TGTGCCAGCAGTTACGGGGGGGATATGGCCAAAAACATTCAGTACTTC. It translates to CASSYGGDMAKNIQYF.

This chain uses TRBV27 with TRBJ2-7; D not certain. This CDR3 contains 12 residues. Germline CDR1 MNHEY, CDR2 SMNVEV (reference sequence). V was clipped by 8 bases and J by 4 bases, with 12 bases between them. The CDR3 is CASSSAPYEQYF. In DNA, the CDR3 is TGTGCCAGCTCAAGCGCCCCTTACGAGCAGTACTTC.

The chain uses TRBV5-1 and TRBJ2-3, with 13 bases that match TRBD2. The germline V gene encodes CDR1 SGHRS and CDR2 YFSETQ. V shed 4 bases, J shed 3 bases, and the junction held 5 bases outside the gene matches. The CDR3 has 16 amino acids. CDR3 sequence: CASSPPGLAGTDTQYF. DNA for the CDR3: TGCGCCAGCAGCCCCCCGGGACTAGCGGGGACAGATACGCAGTATTTT.

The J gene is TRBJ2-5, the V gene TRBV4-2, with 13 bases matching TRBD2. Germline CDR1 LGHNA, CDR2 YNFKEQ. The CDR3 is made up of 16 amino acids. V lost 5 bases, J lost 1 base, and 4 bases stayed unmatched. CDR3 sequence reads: CASSTGLAGPQETQYF. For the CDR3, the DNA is TGTGCCAGCAGCACGGGACTAGCGGGACCCCAAGAGACCCAGTACTTC.

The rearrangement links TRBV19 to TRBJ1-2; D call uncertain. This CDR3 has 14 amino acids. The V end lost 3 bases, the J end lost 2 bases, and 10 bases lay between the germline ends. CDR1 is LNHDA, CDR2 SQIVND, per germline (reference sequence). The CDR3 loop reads CASSMRVGNYGYTF. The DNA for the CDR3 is TGTGCCAGTAGTATGAGGGTTGGGAACTATGGCTACACCTTC.